Listed here are 24 T cell receptor beta chains from one sample, sequenced in a study of neurological immune-mediated disorders. TCRdb itself ran the 5' RACE reads through MiXCR, one entry per CDR3 protein. This sample has approximately 38,000 distinct CDR3 sequences, with approximately 7% found just once. Source material: CD4+ T cells from blood. The receptors here all came from a man aged 50 to 59 in good health.

This clonotype showed up many times. The chain has TRBV20-1 and TRBJ1-2, with unresolved D. From germline, CDR1 is DFQATT and CDR2 SNEGSKA (reference sequence). Trimming removed 7 bases at V and 4 bases at J, with 13 bases between. The CDR3 is 12 amino acids. CDR3 amino acids: CSVEQASYGYTF. As DNA, the CDR3 is TGCAGTGTAGAACAAGCTAGCTATGGCTACACCTTC.

This clonotype was picked up many times. The gene calls are TRBV5-1 and TRBJ2-7; 9 bases line up with TRBD1. The germline V gene has CDR1 SGHRS and CDR2 YFSETQ. J gave up 1 base and V 4 bases, and 3 bases lay outside the gene matches. The CDR3 has 14 residues. This CDR3 is CASSPGTGSYEQYF. CDR3 in DNA: TGCGCCAGCAGCCCCGGGACAGGGTCCTACGAGCAGTACTTC. The full variable domain, completed using reference TRBV5-1 and TRBJ2-7, is KAGVTQTPRYLIKTRGQQVTLSCSPISGHRSVSWYQQTPGQGLQFLFEYFSETQRNKGNFPGRFSGRQFSNSRSEMNVSTLELGDSALYLCASSPGTGSYEQYFGPGTRLTVT.

This clonotype has ten or more counts. V is TRBV20-1 and J is TRBJ2-1; no reliable D call. The CDR3 has 14 residues. In germline, CDR1 is DFQATT, CDR2 SNEGSKA (reference sequence). V was pared by 6 bases and J by 0 bases, with 12 bases between. CDR3 nucleotide sequence: TGCAGTGCGCAGGACGGCAGCTCCTACAATGAGCAGTTCTTC. Encoded protein: CSAQDGSSYNEQFF.

The table lists this clonotype with many counts. This chain uses TRBV19 with TRBJ2-2, with TRBD1 as a possible D gene (5 bases). Germline lookup yields CDR1 LNHDA and CDR2 SQIVND (reference sequence). With 3 bases removed from V and 1 base from J, the gap between germline ends came to 6 bases. The length of the CDR3 is 14 residues. CDR3 nucleotides: TGTGCCAGTAGTATTCAGGGGAACACCGGGGAGCTGTTTTTT. Translating gives CASSIQGNTGELFF.

This clonotype was seen many times. The V gene is TRBV7-2, the J gene TRBJ2-4, with D unclear. The CDR3 totals 14 residues. The V and J ends lost 1 base and 0 bases respectively, with 4 bases between them. Germline values: CDR1 SGHTA, CDR2 FQGNSA. CDR3 coding DNA: TGTGCCAGCAGCTTAGAACTAGCCAAAAACATTCAGTACTTC. Residues: CASSLELAKNIQYF.

This clonotype has a count of ten or more. This chain links TRBV6-5 with TRBJ2-7; D assignment may be TRBD1 or TRBD2 (5 bases each). Between the trimmed V and J ends, which lost 0 bases and 6 bases, there was a span of 18 bases. The germline CDR1 and CDR2 sequences are MNHEY and SVGAGI. The CDR3 runs to 16 residues. The CDR3 protein is CASSYSTLPGLSEQYF. DNA for the CDR3: TGTGCCAGCAGTTACTCGACCTTGCCGGGGCTGAGCGAGCAGTACTTC.

This clonotype was found many times. The genes are TRBV6-5 and TRBJ2-5; the match to TRBD2 covers 15 bases. Germline loops: CDR1 MNHEY, CDR2 SVGAGI. The CDR3 contains 17 residues. The V segment lost 5 bases and the J segment 4 bases; nucleotides outside the gene matches: 8. The CDR3 bases are TGTGCCAGCAGTAAAGCCGCGGGACTAGCGGGAGGAGAGACCCAGTACTTC. Translating it yields CASSKAAGLAGGETQYF.

This clonotype was detected ten times or more. The chain carries TRBV15 and TRBJ2-1; 9 bases map to TRBD2. The germline V gene encodes CDR1 LNHNV and CDR2 YYDKDF (reference sequence). V was clipped by 3 bases and J by 3 bases; unmatched bases: 6. The CDR3 extends over 16 amino acids. The CDR3 loop is CATSSGSSGGYNEQFF. The CDR3 DNA reads TGTGCCACCAGCAGCGGTAGTAGCGGGGGCTACAATGAGCAGTTCTTC.

This clonotype was found many times. This chain links TRBV18 with TRBJ1-2; D uncertain. The CDR3 has 18 residues. V was cut by 3 bases and J by 0 bases, with 20 bases left in between. The germline V gene encodes CDR1 KGHSH and CDR2 LQKENI. The CDR3 reads CASSPGIGDRATNYGYTF. As DNA, the CDR3 is TGTGCCAGCTCACCGGGGATCGGGGATAGGGCTACTAACTATGGCTACACCTTC.

This clonotype was recorded at least ten times. The rearrangement uses TRBV7-2 and TRBJ2-7; D gene ambiguous. This CDR3 contains 13 residues. Between the trimmed V and J ends, which lost 6 bases and 6 bases, there was a span of 15 bases. Looked up from germline, CDR1 is SGHTA and CDR2 is FQGNSA. The chain's CDR3 is CASSSSSRVEQYF. CDR3 coding DNA: TGTGCCAGCAGTTCCTCATCCCGGGTCGAGCAGTACTTC.

This clonotype has ten or more counts. The V gene is TRBV3-1, the J gene TRBJ1-6; no clear D gene. This CDR3 comprises 15 residues. V shed 10 bases and J shed 3 bases, with 16 bases lying between them. Germline CDR1 reads LGHDT; CDR2 reads YNNKEL (reference sequence). CDR3 DNA: TGTGCCACGTCAGAGGGCCTACTCTATAATTCACCCCTCCACTTT. This sequence encodes CATSEGLLYNSPLHF. The variable domain in full, with the rest retrieved from reference TRBV3-1 and TRBJ1-6, is DTAVSQTPKYLVTQMGNDKSIKCEQNLGHDTMYWYKQDSKKFLKIMFSYNNKELIINETVPNRFSPKSPDKAHLNLHINSLELGDSAVYFCATSEGLLYNSPLHFGNGTRLTVT.

At least ten counts were recorded for this clonotype. The V call is TRBV9, the J call TRBJ2-7, with 10 bases matching TRBD2. V lost 4 bases and J lost 3; bases outside the gene matches: 7. The CDR3 loop spans 15 amino acids. CDR1 is SGDLS, CDR2 YYNGEE, per germline. Here the CDR3 reads CASSPWTSGNYEQYF. Here the CDR3 DNA reads TGTGCCAGCAGCCCTTGGACTAGCGGAAACTACGAGCAGTACTTC.

The sample holds many counts of this clonotype. This chain's CDR3 is CASRVTGGETQYF. The CDR3 bases are TGTGCCAGCAGAGTGACGGGGGGAGAGACCCAGTACTTC. V usage is TRBV27 and J usage is TRBJ2-5, with TRBD2 identical over 7 bases. The germline V gene encodes CDR1 MNHEY and CDR2 SMNVEV (reference sequence). This CDR3 spans 13 amino acids. The junction had 5 bases not matched to a gene; V was cut back by 6 bases and J by 4 bases.

In its sample, this clonotype was seen many times. A much larger clone lies a single base off, so this may be a read error. This rearrangement joins TRBV5-1 to TRBJ2-2; tentative D call: TRBD1 (6 bases). This CDR3 has 15 amino acids. Germline V gene sequence: CDR1 SGHRS, CDR2 YFSETQ. Trimming stripped 7 bases from V and 6 bases from J, with 19 bases between. CDR3 sequence reads: CASGRGPEAAGELFF. DNA of the CDR3: TGCGCCAGCGGCAGGGGCCCGGAAGCCGCCGGGGAGCTGTTTTTT.

There are many counts of this clonotype. The chain links TRBV20-1 to TRBJ1-5, with D unresolved. The CDR3 has 15 amino acids. CDR1 and CDR2 (germline): DFQATT, SNEGSKA (reference sequence). The ends were cut back, 1 base at V and 0 bases at J, with 10 bases in the middle. The CDR3 protein is CSARVPGSSNQPQHF. The DNA for the CDR3 is TGCAGTGCTAGAGTTCCCGGGTCTAGCAATCAGCCCCAGCATTTT.

This clonotype appeared many times. The chain is built from TRBV20-1 and TRBJ2-4, with a tentative D call TRBD2 (6 bases). V lost 3 bases to trimming and J lost 0 bases, with 21 bases between them. The germline CDR1 and CDR2 sequences are DFQATT and SNEGSKA (reference sequence). CDR3 length: 18 amino acids. As DNA, the CDR3 is TGCAGTGCTAGGGGGAGAACTAGCAGATCCCTAGCCAAAAACATTCAGTACTTC. It codes for CSARGRTSRSLAKNIQYF.

The sample holds many counts of this clonotype. The chain has TRBV10-3 and TRBJ1-3; D gene unclear. CDR1 ENHRY and CDR2 SYGVKD come from the germline V gene. The CDR3 covers 15 residues. V shed 0 bases and J shed 4 bases, with 10 bases lying between them. Here the CDR3 reads CAISESRAGGNTIYF. The CDR3 nucleotides are TGTGCCATCAGTGAGTCTCGGGCAGGAGGAAACACCATATATTTT.

In its sample, this clonotype was seen many times. The gene calls are TRBV5-5 and TRBJ2-7, with 9 bases identical to TRBD1. Per germline, CDR1 SGHKS and CDR2 YYEKEE (reference sequence). The CDR3 loop spans 14 amino acids. Germline trimming cut 2 bases from V and 4 bases from J; bases unmatched to any gene: 4. This chain's CDR3 is CASSLQGAGYEQYF. In DNA, the CDR3 is TGTGCCAGCAGCTTACAGGGGGCGGGGTACGAGCAGTACTTC.

The sample holds many counts of this clonotype. This may be a read error: a much more frequent sequence differs by one nucleotide. This chain joins TRBV27 and TRBJ2-7, with TRBD1 as a possible D gene (5 bases). CDR1 and CDR2 from the germline V gene are MNHEY and SMNVEV (reference sequence). This CDR3 comprises 17 residues. The CDR3 spells CANSFKGSARQNYEQYF. CDR3 DNA: TGTGCCAACAGTTTTAAGGGGTCCGCGAGACAGAACTACGAGCAGTACTTC.

This clonotype has a count of ten or more. CDR3 bases: TGCAGTGCCCGACTCGAGAGAGAGGGCGGTGAGCAGTTCTTC. Protein: CSARLEREGGEQFF. This chain joins TRBV20-1 and TRBJ2-1; the D gene is possibly TRBD2 (5 bases). Deletions cut 6 bases from V and 9 bases from J, with 21 bases between. This CDR3 contains 14 residues. Per the germline V gene, CDR1 is DFQATT and CDR2 is SNEGSKA (reference sequence).

This clonotype was detected many times. The J gene is TRBJ2-7, the V gene TRBV4-3, with 8 nucleotides matching TRBD2. CDR1 is LGHNA, CDR2 YSLEER, per germline. V gave up 1 base and J gave up 3 bases; unmatched junction bases: 5. The CDR3 has 15 amino acids. The CDR3 nucleotides are TGCGCCAGCAGCCAAGGGCTAGCGGGCTACTACGAGCAGTACTTC. It yields the protein CASSQGLAGYYEQYF.

This clonotype was counted between two and nine times. This chain links TRBV5-1 with TRBJ2-1, with 8 bases matching TRBD2. The CDR3 covers 16 residues. In germline, CDR1 is SGHRS, CDR2 YFSETQ. V dropped 0 bases and J dropped 10; count of bases not matched to a gene: 12. CDR3 sequence (DNA): TGCGCCAGCAGCTTGGAGGGACTAGATACTTCCGGCGAGCAGTTCTTC. Amino acids: CASSLEGLDTSGEQFF.

The sample holds many counts of this clonotype. The rearrangement joins TRBV20-1 to TRBJ2-5, with D perhaps TRBD2 (6 bases). V was clipped by 2 bases and J by 2 bases, with 9 bases between them. Germline V gives CDR1 DFQATT, CDR2 SNEGSKA (reference sequence). There are 13 residues in the CDR3. CDR3 nucleotides: TGCAGTGCTAGACTGGGGGGACAAGAGACCCAGTACTTC. Translation gives CSARLGGQETQYF.

Many counts were recorded for this clonotype. J is TRBJ2-2 and V is TRBV24-1; D is perhaps TRBD1 (6 bases). Germline CDR1 reads KGHDR; CDR2 reads SFDVKD. This CDR3 comprises 14 residues. V lost 5 bases to trimming and J lost 0 bases, with 6 bases between them. CDR3 in amino acids: CATSGTANTGELFF. For the CDR3, the DNA is TGTGCCACCAGTGGGACAGCGAACACCGGGGAGCTGTTTTTT.